Below, 5 T cell receptor beta chains from the same sample are listed, as sequenced in a study of glioma-infiltrating T cells (dated by TCRdb to about 2016). The sequencer listed for this sample is Illumina MiSeq. TCR alpha and beta CDR3 regions were amplified with the iRepertoire nested amplicon-rescue multiplex PCR (arm-PCR) platform from RNA. TCRdb took the public reads, trimmed them with fastp at Q25, ran MiXCR for clone calling and kept in-frame beta chains. All rows with the same CDR3 protein become a single entry with the most common DNA and genes. This sample comprises fewer than 200,000 distinct CDR3 sequences, 43% of them detected only once. The ten largest make up roughly 5.2% of the sample. The source material was glioma tissue, nonneoplastic brain tissue, or PBMCs (not recorded which). The receptor source for this set is a human donor with low-grade glioma or glioblastoma, undergoing nonglioma brain surgery, or in good health (not recorded which).

A word on this clonotype: At one end the junction does not follow the germline gene, possibly because of a read error. This chain uses TRBV20-1 with TRBJ1-1; D possibly corresponds to TRBD1 (5 bases). The length of the CDR3 is 16 residues. Germline V gene lookup returns CDR1 DFQATT and CDR2 SNEGSKA (reference sequence). The CDR3 loop is CSASIWADRQNNEAFF. The CDR3 nucleotides read TGCAGTGCTAGCATATGGGCAGATAGACAGAACAATGAAGCTTTCTTT.

This clonotype came up a few times. The chain links TRBV10-3 to TRBJ2-1, with a weak D call TRBD1 (5 bases). Germline V gives CDR1 ENHRY, CDR2 SYGVKD. The CDR3 runs to 13 residues. Trimming cost V 2 bases and J 8 bases, with 10 bases left between them. The CDR3 DNA is TGTGCCATCAGTGAGCGTCAAGGGGATGAGCAGTTCTTC. This translates into CAISERQGDEQFF.

In this sample, this clonotype turned up a few times. V is TRBV7-6 and J is TRBJ2-1, with 16 bases that match TRBD2. Per germline, CDR1 SGHVS and CDR2 FNYEAQ. This CDR3 has 19 amino acids. The J segment lost 7 bases and the V segment lost 6 bases, leaving 15 bases of the junction unmatched. The CDR3 is CASRRSPGLAGGPGNEQFF. CDR3 sequence (DNA): TGTGCCAGCAGGCGAAGTCCGGGACTAGCGGGAGGGCCCGGGAATGAGCAGTTCTTC.

A remark on this clonotype: A much bigger clone sits one base away, suggesting this may be a read error. The chain is built from TRBV28 and TRBJ1-3; perhaps TRBD1 as D (6 bases). The germline CDR1 and CDR2 sequences are MDHEN and SYDVKM. This CDR3 spans 15 amino acids. The CDR3 region has the DNA TGTGCCAGCAGTGGGGACATTAAGGCTGGAAACACCGTATATTTT. This gives the protein CASSGDIKAGNTVYF.

This clonotype was observed many times. The rearrangement links TRBV10-3 to TRBJ1-2; D not resolved. Germline V lookup: CDR1 ENHRY, CDR2 SYGVKD. V gave up 3 bases and J gave up 3 bases, with 8 bases separating them. The CDR3 runs 13 residues. CDR3 loop: CAISEEQHYGYTF. The CDR3, as DNA: TGTGCCATCAGTGAAGAACAGCACTATGGCTACACCTTC.